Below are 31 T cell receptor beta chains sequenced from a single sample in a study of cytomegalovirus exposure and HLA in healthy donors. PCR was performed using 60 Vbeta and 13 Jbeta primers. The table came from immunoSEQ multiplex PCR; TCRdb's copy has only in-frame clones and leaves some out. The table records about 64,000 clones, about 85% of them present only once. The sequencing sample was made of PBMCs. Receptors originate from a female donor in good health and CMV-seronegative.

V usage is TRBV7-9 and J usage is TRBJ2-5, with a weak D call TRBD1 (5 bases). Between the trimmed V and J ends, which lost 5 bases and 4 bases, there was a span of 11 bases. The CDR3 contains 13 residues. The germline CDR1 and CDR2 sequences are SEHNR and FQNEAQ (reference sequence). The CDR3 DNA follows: TGTGCCAGCAGCCCCCCAGGGTCAGAGACCCAGTACTTC. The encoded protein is CASSPPGSETQYF.

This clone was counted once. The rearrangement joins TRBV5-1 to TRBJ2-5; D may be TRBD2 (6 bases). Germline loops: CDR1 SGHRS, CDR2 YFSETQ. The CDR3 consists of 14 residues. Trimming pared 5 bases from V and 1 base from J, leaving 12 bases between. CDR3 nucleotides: TGCGCCAGCAGTTCTTTCGGGGGCCAAGAGACCCAGTACTTC. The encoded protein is CASSSFGGQETQYF. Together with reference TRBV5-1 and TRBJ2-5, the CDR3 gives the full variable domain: KAGVTQTPRYLIKTRGQQVTLSCSPISGHRSVSWYQQTPGQGLQFLFEYFSETQRNKGNFPGRFSGRQFSNSRSEMNVSTLELGDSALYLCASSSFGGQETQYFGPGTRLLVL.

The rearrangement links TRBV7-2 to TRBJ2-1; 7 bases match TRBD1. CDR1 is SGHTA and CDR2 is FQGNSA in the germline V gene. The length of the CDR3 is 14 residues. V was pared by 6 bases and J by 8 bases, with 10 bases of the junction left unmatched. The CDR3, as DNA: TGTGCCAGCAGTCAGGGGGTGGTAGCCCATGAGCAGTTCTTC. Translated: CASSQGVVAHEQFF.

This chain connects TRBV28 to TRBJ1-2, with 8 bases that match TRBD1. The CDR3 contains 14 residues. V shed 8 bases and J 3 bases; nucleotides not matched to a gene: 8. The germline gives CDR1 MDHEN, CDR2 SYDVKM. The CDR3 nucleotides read TGTGCCAGCCTTGGAGCGGGACAGGACTATGGCTACACCTTC. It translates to CASLGAGQDYGYTF.

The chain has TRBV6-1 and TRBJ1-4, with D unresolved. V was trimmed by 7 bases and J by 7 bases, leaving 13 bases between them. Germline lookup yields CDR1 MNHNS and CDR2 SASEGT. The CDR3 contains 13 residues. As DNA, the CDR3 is TGTGCCAGCATGGTCCTAGGTGGTGAAAAACTGTTTTTT. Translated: CASMVLGGEKLFF.

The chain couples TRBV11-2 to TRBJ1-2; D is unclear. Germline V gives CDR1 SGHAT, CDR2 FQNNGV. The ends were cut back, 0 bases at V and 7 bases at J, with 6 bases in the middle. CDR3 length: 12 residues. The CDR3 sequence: CASSLDPSGYTF. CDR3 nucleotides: TGTGCCAGCAGCTTAGATCCCTCTGGCTACACCTTC.

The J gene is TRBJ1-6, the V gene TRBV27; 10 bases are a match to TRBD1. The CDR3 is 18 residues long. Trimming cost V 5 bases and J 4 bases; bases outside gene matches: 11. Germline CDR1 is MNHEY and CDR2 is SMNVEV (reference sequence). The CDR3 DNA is TGTGCCAGCAGTAGGGGGACAGGGGACCGCCTATATAATTCACCCCTCCACTTT. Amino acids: CASSRGTGDRLYNSPLHF.

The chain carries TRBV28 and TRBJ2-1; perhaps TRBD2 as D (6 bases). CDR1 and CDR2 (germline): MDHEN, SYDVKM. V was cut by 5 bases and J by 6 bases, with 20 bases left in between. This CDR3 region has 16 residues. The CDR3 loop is CASSDASLTSSNEQFF. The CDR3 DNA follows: TGTGCCAGCAGTGACGCTTCCCTCACTAGCAGCAATGAGCAGTTCTTC. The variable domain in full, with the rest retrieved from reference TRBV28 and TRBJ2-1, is DVKVTQSSRYLVKRTGEKVFLECVQDMDHENMFWYRQDPGLGLRLIYFSYDVKMKEKGDIPEGYSVSREKKERFSLILESASTNQTSMYLCASSDASLTSSNEQFFGPGTRLTVL.

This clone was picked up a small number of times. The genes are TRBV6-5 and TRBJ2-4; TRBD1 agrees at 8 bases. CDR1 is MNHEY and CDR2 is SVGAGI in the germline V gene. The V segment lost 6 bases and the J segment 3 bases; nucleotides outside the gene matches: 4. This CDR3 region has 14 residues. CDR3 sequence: CASRDRVGKNIQYF. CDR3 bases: TGTGCCAGCAGGGACAGGGTCGGCAAAAACATTCAGTACTTC.

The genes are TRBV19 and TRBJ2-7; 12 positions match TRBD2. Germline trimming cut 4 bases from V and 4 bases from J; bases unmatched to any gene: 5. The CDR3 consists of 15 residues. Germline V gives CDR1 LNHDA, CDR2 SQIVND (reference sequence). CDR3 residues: CASSTRTSGIYEQYF. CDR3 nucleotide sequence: TGTGCCAGTAGTACCCGGACTAGCGGGATTTACGAGCAGTACTTC. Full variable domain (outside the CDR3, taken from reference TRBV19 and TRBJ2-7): DGGITQSPKYLFRKEGQNVTLSCEQNLNHDAMYWYRQDPGQGLRLIYYSQIVNDFQKGDIAEGYSVSREKKESFPLTVTSAQKNPTAFYLCASSTRTSGIYEQYFGPGTRLTVT.

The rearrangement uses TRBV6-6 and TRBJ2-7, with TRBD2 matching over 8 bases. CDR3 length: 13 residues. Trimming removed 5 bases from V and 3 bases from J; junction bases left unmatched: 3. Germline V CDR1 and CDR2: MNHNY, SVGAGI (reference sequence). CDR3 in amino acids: CASSPTSGYEQYF. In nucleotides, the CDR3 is TGTGCCAGCAGTCCCACTAGCGGCTACGAGCAGTACTTC.

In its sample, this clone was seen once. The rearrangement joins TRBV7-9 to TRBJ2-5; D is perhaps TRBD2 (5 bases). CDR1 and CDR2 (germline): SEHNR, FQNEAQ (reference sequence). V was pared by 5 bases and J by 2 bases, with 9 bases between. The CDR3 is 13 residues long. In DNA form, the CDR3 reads TGTGCCAGCAGCAAAGGCGGGCAAGAGACCCAGTACTTC. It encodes CASSKGGQETQYF.

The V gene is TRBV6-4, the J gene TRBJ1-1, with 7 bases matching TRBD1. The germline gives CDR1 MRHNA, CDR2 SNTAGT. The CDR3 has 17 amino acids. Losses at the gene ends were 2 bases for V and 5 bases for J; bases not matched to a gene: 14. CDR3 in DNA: TGTGCCAGCAGTGACCCCATACCGACAGGGTCAGTTACTGAAGCTTTCTTT. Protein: CASSDPIPTGSVTEAFF.

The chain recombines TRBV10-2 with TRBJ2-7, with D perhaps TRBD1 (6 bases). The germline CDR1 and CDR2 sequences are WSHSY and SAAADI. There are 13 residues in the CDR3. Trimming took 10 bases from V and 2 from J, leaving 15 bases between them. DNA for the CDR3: TGCGCCACATCGACAGGTCTCCCCTACGAGCAGTACTTC. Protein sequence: CATSTGLPYEQYF.

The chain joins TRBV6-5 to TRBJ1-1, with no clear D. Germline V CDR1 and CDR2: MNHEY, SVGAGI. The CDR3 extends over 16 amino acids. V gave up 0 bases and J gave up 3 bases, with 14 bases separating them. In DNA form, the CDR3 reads TGTGCCAGCAGTTACTCTTTATACCGCGGGTACACTGAAGCTTTCTTT. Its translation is CASSYSLYRGYTEAFF.

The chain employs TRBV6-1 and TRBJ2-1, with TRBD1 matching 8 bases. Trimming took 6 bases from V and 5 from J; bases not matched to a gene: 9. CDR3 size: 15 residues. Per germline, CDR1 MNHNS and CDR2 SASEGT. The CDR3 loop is CASRRQGLGDNEQFF. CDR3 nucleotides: TGTGCCAGCAGGAGACAGGGGCTTGGGGACAATGAGCAGTTCTTC.

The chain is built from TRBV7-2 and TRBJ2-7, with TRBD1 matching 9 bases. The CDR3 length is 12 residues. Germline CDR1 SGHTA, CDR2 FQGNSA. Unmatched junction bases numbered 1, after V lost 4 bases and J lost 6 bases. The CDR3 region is CASSWDRAEQYF. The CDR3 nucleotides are TGTGCCAGCAGCTGGGACAGGGCCGAGCAGTACTTC. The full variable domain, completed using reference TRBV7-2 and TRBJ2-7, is GAGVSQSPSNKVTEKGKDVELRCDPISGHTALYWYRQSLGQGLEFLIYFQGNSAPDKSGLPSDRFSAERTGGSVSTLTIQRTQQEDSAVYLCASSWDRAEQYFGPGTRLTVT.

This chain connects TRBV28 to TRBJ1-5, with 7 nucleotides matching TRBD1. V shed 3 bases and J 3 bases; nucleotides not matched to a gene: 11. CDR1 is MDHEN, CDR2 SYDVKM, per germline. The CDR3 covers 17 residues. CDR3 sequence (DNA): TGTGCCAGCAGTTTGCAACTGGGGACAGACCTCAATCAGCCCCAGCATTTT. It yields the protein CASSLQLGTDLNQPQHF.

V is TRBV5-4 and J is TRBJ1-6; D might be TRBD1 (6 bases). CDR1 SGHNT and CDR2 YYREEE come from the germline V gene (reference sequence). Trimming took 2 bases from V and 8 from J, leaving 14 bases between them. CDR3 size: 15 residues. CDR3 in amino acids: CASSFDEDRYSPLHF. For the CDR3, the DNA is TGTGCCAGCAGCTTTGACGAGGACAGATATTCACCCCTCCACTTT. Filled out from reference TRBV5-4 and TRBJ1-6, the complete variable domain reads ETGVTQSPTHLIKTRGQQVTLRCSSQSGHNTVSWYQQALGQGPQFIFQYYREEENGRGNFPPRFSGLQFPNYSSELNVNALELDDSALYLCASSFDEDRYSPLHFGNGTRLTVT.

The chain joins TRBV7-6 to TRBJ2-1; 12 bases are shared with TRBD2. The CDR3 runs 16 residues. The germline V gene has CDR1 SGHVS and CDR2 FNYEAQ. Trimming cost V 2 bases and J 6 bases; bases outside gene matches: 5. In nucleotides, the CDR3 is TGTGCCAGCAGCTTAACTCGACTAGCGGGAGTCAATGAGCAGTTCTTC. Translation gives CASSLTRLAGVNEQFF.

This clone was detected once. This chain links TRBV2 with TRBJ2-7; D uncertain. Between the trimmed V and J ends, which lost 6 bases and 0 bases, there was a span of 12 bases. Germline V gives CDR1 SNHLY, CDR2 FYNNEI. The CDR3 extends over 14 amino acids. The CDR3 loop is CASRLDTSSYEQYF. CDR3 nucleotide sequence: TGTGCCAGCAGGCTTGACACGTCCTCCTACGAGCAGTACTTC.

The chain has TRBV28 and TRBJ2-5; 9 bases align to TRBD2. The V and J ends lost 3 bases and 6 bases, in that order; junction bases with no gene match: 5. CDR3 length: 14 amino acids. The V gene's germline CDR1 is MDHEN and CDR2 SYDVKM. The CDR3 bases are TGTGCCAGCAGTTTGGCGGGGGGGACCAAGACCCAGTACTTC. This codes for CASSLAGGTKTQYF.

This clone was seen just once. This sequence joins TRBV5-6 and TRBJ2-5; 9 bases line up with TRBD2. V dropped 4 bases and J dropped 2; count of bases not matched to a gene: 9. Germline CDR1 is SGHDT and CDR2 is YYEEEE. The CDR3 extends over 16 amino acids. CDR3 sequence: CASSTYSGGHQETQYF. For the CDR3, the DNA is TGTGCCAGCAGCACCTATAGCGGGGGCCATCAAGAGACCCAGTACTTC.

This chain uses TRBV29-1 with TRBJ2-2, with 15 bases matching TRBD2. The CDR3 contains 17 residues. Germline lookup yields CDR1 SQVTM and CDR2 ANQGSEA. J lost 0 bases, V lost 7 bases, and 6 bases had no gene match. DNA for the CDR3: TGCAGCGCCCGGACTAGCGGGAGGGGGGCGAACACCGGGGAGCTGTTTTTT. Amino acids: CSARTSGRGANTGELFF.

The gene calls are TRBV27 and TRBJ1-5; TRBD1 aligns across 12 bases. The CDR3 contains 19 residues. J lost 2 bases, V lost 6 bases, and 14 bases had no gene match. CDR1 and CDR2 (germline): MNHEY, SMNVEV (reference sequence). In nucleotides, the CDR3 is TGTGCCAGCAGGCCTCAAGTCCGGGACAGGGGGCACGGCAATCAGCCCCAGCATTTT. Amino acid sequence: CASRPQVRDRGHGNQPQHF.

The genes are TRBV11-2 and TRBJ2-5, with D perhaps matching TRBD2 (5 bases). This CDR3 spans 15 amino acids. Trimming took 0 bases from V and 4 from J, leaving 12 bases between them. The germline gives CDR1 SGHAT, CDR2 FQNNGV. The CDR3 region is CASSLDRGSGETQYF. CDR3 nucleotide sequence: TGTGCCAGCAGCTTAGATCGGGGTTCCGGAGAGACCCAGTACTTC.

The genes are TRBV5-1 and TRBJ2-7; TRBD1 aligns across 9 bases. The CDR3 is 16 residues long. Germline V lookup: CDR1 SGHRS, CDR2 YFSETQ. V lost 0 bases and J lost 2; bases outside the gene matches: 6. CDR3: CASSLAGGTGTYEQYF. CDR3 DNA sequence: TGCGCCAGCAGCTTGGCCGGAGGGACAGGGACCTACGAGCAGTACTTC.

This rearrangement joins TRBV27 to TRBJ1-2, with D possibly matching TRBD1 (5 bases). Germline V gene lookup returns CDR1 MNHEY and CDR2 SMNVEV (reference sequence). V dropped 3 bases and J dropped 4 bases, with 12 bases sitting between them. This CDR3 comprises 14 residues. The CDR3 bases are TGTGCCAGCAGTTTTACCCTCGACAGCTATGGCTACACCTTC. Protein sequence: CASSFTLDSYGYTF.

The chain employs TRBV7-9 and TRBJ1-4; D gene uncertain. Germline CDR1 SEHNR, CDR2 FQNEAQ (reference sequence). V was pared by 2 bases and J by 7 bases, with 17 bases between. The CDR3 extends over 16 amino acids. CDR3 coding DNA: TGTGCCAGCAGCTTATCCCAGTGGCAACGGGGTGAAAAACTGTTTTTT. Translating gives CASSLSQWQRGEKLFF.

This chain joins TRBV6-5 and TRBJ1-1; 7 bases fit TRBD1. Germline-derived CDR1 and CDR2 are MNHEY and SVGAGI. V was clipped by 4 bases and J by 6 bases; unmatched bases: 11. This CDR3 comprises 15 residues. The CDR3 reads CASSSLQGTFPEAFF. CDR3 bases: TGTGCCAGCAGTTCCTTACAGGGGACTTTCCCTGAAGCTTTCTTT.

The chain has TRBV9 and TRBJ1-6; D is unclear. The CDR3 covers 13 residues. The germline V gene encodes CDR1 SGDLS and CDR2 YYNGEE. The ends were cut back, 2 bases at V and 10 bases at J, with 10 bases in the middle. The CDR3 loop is CASSVGSLSPLHF. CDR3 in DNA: TGTGCCAGCAGCGTTGGGAGTCTCTCACCCCTCCACTTT.